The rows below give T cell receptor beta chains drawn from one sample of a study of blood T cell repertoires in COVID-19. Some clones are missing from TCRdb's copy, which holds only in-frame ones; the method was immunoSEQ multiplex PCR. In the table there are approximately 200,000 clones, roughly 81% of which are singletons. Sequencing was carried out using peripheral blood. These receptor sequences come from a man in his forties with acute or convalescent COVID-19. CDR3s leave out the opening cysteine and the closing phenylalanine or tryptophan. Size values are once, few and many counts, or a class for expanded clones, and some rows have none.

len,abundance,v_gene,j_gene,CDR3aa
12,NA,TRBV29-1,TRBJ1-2,SVMTGAANYGYT
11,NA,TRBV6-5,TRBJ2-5,ASSPARGITQY
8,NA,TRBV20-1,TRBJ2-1,SARVPPQF
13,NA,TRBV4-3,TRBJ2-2,ASSQGRQGPGELF
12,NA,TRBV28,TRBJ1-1,ASGPVRGNTEAF
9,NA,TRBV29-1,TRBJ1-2,SVQGNYGYT
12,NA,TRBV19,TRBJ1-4,ASSSNLYDEKLF
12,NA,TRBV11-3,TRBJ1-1,ASSLGQGRTEAF
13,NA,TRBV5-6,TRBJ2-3,ASSLVGGPRDTQY
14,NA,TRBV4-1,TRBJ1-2,ASSQEIGDRGNGYT
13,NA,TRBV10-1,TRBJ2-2,ASKTSGGGTGELF
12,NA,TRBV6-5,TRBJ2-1,ASSPKTANNEQF
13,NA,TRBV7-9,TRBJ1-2,ASSATGERGYGYT
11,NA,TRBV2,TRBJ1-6,ASVSTGNSPLH
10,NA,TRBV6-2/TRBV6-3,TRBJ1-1,ASSYPGRGAF
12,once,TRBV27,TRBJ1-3,ASGNRGHGNTIY
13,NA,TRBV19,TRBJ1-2,ASSTIQGFNYGYT
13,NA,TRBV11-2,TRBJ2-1,ASSQSLGLWNEQF
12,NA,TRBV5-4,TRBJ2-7,ASSLDGGAYEQY
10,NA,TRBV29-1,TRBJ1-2,SSGTNNYGYT
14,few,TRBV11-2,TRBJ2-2,ASSSRGLANTGELF
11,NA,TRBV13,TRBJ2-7,ASSPPHSYEQY
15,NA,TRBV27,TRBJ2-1,ASSSLAGVVSYNEQF
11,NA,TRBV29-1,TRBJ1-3,SVGTGFGNTIY
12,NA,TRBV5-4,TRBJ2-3,ASRLDRITDTQY
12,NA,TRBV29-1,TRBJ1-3,SVGQGTAGNTIY
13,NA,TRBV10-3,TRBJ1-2,AISGTLGGLGGYT
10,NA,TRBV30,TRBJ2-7,AWGQGAGEQY
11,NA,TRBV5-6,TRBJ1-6,ASSPYRGSPLH
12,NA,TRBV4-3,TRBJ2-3,ASSQDPRTDTQY
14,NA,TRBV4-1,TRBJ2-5,ASSQATGQGIGTQY
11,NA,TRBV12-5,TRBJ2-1,ASGLVRRDEQF
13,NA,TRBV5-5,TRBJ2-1,ASSLGGADYNEQF
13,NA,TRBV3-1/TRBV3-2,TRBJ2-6,ASSFDSSGANVLT
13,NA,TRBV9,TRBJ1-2,ASSLLGGSNYGYT
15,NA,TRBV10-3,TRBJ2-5,AISLGQQLGGWETQY
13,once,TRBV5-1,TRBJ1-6,ASSSGGARDSPLH
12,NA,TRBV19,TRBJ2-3,ASSMYSFTDTQY
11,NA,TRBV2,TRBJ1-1,ASSAMRGTEAF
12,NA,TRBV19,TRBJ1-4,ASSLDNFNEKLF
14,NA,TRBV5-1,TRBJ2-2,ASSSTGPGTGAKMF
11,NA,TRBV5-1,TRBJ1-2,ASSLAGGVGYT
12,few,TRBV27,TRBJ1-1,ASSSDRVNTEAF
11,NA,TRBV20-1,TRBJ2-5,SASDLKAGTQY
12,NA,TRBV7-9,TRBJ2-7,ASIPAGTVDEQY
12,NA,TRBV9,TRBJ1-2,ASSPDGGVYGYT
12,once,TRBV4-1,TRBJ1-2,ASSRLQGAGGYT
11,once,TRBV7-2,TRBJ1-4,ASSFLQGNTLF
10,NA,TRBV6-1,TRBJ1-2,ASSERNYGYT
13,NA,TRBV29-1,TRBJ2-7,SVEEGGTPTYEQY
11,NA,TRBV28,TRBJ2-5,ASRTGQPETQY
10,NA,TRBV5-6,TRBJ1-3,ASSLVGNTIY
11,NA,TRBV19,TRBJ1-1,ASSIGQGLEAF
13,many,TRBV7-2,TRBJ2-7,ASSFTSGVAYEQY
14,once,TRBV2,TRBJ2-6,ASSEGTGLGANVLT
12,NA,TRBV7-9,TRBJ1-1,ASSLRQSTTEAF
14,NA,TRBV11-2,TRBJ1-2,ASSLGGTGANYGYT
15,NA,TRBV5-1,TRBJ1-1,ASSGTGVSTLNTEAF
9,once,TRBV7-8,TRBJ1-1,ASAPRVYAF